This T cell receptor (beta chain) was sequenced during a study of T cell changes during pregnancy in multiple sclerosis. The data were produced by immunoSEQ multiplex PCR, yet TCRdb's version contains in-frame clones alone and is incomplete. Of tens of thousands of clones listed, around nine tenths are singletons. The V gene end was trimmed by 3 bases and the J gene end by 9 bases; junction bases not matched to a gene: 7. This CDR3 is 15 amino acids long. Per germline, CDR1 MNHNS and CDR2 SASEGT. The specimen comprised CD8+ T cells from peripheral blood mononuclear cells, sampled before pregnancy. This chain connects TRBV6-1 to TRBJ1-6; TRBD1 matches at 8 bases. This TCR was recovered from a female donor with multiple sclerosis, enrolled in a pregnancy study. The CDR3 bases are TGTGCCAGCAGTGAGAGGACAGGGTCGGTTTCACCCCTCCACTTT. As protein: CASSERTGSVSPLHF.